A single TCR beta chain is shown here with its context. The study ran its PCR with 60 Vbeta and 13 Jbeta primers. TCRdb keeps only in-frame clones here, not all; method: immunoSEQ multiplex PCR. This table has about 180,000 clones, roughly 82% appearing once. Trimming shortened V by 0 bases and J by 5 bases, and 4 bases separated the two germline ends. CDR1 is MNHEY, CDR2 SVGAGI, per germline. CDR3 length: 12 amino acids. These data belong to a study of cytomegalovirus exposure and HLA in healthy donors. The receptor comes from a girl aged 2-9 years in good health and CMV-seropositive. This chain connects TRBV6-5 to TRBJ2-5; no firm D call. Sample: PBMCs. Here the CDR3 DNA reads TGTGCCAGCAGTTACTCCCAGGAGACCCAGTACTTC. It is translated as CASSYSQETQYF.